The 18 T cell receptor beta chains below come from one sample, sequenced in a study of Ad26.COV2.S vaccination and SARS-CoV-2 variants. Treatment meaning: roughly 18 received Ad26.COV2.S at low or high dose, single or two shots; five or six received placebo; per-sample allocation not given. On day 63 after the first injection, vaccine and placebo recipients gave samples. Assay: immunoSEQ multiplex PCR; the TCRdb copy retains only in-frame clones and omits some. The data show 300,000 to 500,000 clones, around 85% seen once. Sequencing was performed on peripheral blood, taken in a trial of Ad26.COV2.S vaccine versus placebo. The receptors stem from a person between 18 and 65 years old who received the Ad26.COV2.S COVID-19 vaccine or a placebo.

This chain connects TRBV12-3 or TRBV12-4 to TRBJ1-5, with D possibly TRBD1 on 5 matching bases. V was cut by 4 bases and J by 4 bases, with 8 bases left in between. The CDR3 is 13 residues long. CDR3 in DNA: TGTGCCAGCAGTTGGGGGGGGAATCAGCCCCAGCATTTT. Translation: CASSWGGNQPQHF.

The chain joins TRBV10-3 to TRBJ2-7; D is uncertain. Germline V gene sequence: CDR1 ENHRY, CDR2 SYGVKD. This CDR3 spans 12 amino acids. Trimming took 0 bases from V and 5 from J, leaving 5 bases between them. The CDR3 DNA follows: TGTGCCATCAGTGAGTCTAGGGACGAGCAGTACTTC. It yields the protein CAISESRDEQYF.

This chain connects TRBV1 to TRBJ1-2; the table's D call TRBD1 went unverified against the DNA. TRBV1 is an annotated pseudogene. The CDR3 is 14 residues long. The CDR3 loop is CTSSPGQGNYGYTF. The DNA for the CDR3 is TGCACCAGCAGCCCCGGACAGGGAAACTATGGCTACACCTTC.

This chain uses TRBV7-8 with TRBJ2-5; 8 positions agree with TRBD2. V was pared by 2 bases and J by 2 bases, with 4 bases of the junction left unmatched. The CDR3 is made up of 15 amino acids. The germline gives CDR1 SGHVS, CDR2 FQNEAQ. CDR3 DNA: TGTGCCAGCAGCTTATTGGGCGGGGGGCAAGAGACCCAGTACTTC. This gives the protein CASSLLGGGQETQYF.

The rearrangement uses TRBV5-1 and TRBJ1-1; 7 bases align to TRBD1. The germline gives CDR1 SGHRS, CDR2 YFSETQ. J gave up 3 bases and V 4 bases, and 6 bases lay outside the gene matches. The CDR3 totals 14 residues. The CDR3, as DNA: TGCGCCAGCAGCACTGGGACAGACCACACTGAAGCTTTCTTT. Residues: CASSTGTDHTEAFF.

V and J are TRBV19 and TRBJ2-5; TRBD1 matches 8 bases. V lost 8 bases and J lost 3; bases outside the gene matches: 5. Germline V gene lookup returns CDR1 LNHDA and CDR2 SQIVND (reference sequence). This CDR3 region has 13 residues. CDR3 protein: CASSTGVEETQYF. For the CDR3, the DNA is TGTGCCAGTTCGACAGGGGTGGAAGAGACCCAGTACTTC.

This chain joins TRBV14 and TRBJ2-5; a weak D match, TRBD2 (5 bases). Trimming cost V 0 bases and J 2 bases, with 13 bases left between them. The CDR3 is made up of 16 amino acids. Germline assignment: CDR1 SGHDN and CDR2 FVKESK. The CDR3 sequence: CASSQDPGLGQETQYF. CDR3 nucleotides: TGTGCCAGCAGCCAAGATCCGGGATTAGGGCAAGAGACCCAGTACTTC.

The CDR3 sequence: CASSVESTDTQYF. As DNA, the CDR3 is TGTGCCAGCAGTGTGGAGAGCACAGATACGCAGTATTTT. V and J are TRBV2 and TRBJ2-3; D unresolved. Trimming removed 4 bases at V and 0 bases at J, with 5 bases between. The CDR3 runs 13 residues. Germline V gene lookup returns CDR1 SNHLY and CDR2 FYNNEI.

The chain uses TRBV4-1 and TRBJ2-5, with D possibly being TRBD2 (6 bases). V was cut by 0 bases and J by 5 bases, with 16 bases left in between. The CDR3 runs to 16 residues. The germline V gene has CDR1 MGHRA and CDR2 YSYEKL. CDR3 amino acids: CASSQDGRFRGETQYF. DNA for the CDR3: TGCGCCAGCAGCCAAGACGGCCGCTTTCGGGGGGAGACCCAGTACTTC.

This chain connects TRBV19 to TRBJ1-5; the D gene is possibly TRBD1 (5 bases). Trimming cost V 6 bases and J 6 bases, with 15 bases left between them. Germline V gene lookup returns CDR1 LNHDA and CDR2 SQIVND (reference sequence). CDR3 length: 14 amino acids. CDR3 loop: CASSPGGFGQPQHF. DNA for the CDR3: TGTGCCAGTAGCCCGGGGGGTTTTGGTCAGCCCCAGCATTTT.

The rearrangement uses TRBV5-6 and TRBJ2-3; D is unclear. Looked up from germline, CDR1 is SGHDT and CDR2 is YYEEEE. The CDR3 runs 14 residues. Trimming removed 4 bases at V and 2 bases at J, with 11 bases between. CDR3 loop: CASSPRPDTDTQYF. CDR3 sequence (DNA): TGTGCCAGCAGCCCCAGACCTGACACAGATACGCAGTATTTT.

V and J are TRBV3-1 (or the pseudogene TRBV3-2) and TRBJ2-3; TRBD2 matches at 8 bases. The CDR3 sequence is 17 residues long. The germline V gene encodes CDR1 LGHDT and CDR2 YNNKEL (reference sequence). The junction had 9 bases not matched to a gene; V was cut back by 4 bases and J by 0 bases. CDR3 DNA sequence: TGTGCCAGCAGCCCTAAACGGACTAGCAGAAGCACAGATACGCAGTATTTT. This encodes CASSPKRTSRSTDTQYF.

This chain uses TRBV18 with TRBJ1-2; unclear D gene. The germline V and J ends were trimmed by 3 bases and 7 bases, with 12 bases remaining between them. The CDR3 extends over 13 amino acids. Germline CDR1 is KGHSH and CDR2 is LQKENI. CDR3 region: CASSPSRHGGYTF. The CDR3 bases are TGTGCCAGCTCACCCTCCAGGCACGGTGGCTACACCTTC.

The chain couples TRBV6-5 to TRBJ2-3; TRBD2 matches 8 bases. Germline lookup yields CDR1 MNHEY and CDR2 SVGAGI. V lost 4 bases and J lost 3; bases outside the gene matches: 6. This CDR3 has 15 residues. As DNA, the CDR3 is TGTGCCAGCAGTTTGCGGGGCGGGGGGACAGATACGCAGTATTTT. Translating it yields CASSLRGGGTDTQYF.

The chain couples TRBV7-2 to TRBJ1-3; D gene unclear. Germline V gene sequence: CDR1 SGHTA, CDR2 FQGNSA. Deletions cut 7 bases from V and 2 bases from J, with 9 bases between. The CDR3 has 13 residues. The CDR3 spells CASTVGAGNTIYF. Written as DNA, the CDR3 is TGTGCCAGCACCGTCGGGGCTGGAAACACCATATATTTT.

CDR3 nucleotides: TGCGCCAGCAGCTTGGAGGGGTTGGAGACCCAGTACTTC. It encodes CASSLEGLETQYF. The chain has TRBV5-1 and TRBJ2-5, with D possibly being TRBD1 (5 bases). The CDR3 is 13 residues long. Germline CDR1 is SGHRS and CDR2 is YFSETQ. Trimming left V 0 bases short and J 5 bases short, with 8 bases between.

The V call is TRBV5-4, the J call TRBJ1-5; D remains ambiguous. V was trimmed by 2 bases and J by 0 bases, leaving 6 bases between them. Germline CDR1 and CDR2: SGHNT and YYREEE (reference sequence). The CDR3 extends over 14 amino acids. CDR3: CASSLWDSNQPQHF. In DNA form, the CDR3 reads TGTGCCAGCAGCTTATGGGATAGCAATCAGCCCCAGCATTTT.

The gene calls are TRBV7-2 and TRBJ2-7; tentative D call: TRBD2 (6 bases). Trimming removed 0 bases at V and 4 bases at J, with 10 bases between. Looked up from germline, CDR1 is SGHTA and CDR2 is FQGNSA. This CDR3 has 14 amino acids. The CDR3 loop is CASSLARGKYEQYF. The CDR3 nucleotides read TGTGCCAGCAGCTTAGCGCGGGGCAAATACGAGCAGTACTTC.